These 15 T cell receptor beta chains were sequenced from one sample in a study of cytomegalovirus exposure and HLA in healthy donors. A multiplex PCR was run with 60 Vbeta primers and 13 Jbeta primers. The table came from immunoSEQ multiplex PCR; TCRdb's copy has only in-frame clones and leaves some out. The table has 150,000 to 200,000 clones, roughly 65% seen once. The sequenced sample consisted of PBMCs. The receptor set was obtained from a man between 18 and 35 years old in good health and CMV-seropositive.

This clone was observed a single time. The rearrangement joins TRBV2 to TRBJ1-2; unclear D gene. This CDR3 region has 11 residues. The germline V gene has CDR1 SNHLY and CDR2 FYNNEI. The V gene lost 6 bases and the J gene lost 8 bases, with 10 bases spanning the gap. As DNA, the CDR3 is TGTGCCAGCAGCCCCCTCGGGGGCTACACCTTC. Protein: CASSPLGGYTF.

This clone occurred a few times. V usage is TRBV6-1 and J usage is TRBJ1-1; 7 bases are shared with TRBD1. Per the germline V gene, CDR1 is MNHNS and CDR2 is SASEGT. V trimming: 6 bases; J trimming: 1 base; junction bases outside the gene matches: 2. There are 13 residues in the CDR3. CDR3 nucleotide sequence: TGTGCCAGCAGCCGACAGGGGAACACTGAAGCTTTCTTT. This codes for CASSRQGNTEAFF.

The V gene is TRBV9, the J gene TRBJ2-2, with 8 bases identical to TRBD2. The V and J ends lost 1 base and 4 bases, in that order; junction bases with no gene match: 6. Germline loops: CDR1 SGDLS, CDR2 YYNGEE. This CDR3 is built from 16 residues. Here the CDR3 DNA reads TGTGCCAGCAGCGTATCGGGAGGGGGACTCACCGGGGAGCTGTTTTTT. This gives the protein CASSVSGGGLTGELFF.

Only a few counts were recorded for this clone. This chain uses TRBV11-2 with TRBJ1-1; perhaps TRBD1 as D (5 bases). Trimming took 5 bases from V and 7 from J, leaving 17 bases between them. The CDR3 length is 14 residues. Germline CDR1 and CDR2: SGHAT and FQNNGV. The DNA of the CDR3 is TGTGCCAGCAGCCGACGACAGCAGATGAGTGAAGCTTTCTTT. Encoded protein: CASSRRQQMSEAFF.

V is TRBV7-2 and J is TRBJ1-6; D gene unclear. Looked up from germline, CDR1 is SGHTA and CDR2 is FQGNSA. The V and J ends lost 0 bases and 11 bases respectively, with 11 bases between them. The CDR3 sequence is 14 residues long. Written as DNA, the CDR3 is TGTGCCAGCAGCTTAGCGCCCGGAGAGACACCCCTCCACTTT. The encoded protein is CASSLAPGETPLHF.

This chain uses TRBV18 with TRBJ2-7, with a weak D call TRBD1 (7 bases). The germline CDR1 and CDR2 sequences are KGHSH and LQKENI. The CDR3 sequence is 14 residues long. V lost 1 base and J lost 5, with 12 bases in between. The CDR3 region is CASSPQAGGNEQYV. The CDR3 DNA is TGTGCCAGCTCACCACAAGCAGGGGGGAACGAGCAGTACGTC.

This sequence joins TRBV7-8 and TRBJ2-7, with 7 bases that match TRBD2. After removal of 6 bases from V and 4 bases from J, the junction contained 3 bases not matched to a gene. The CDR3 consists of 12 residues. Germline loops: CDR1 SGHVS, CDR2 FQNEAQ. CDR3 bases: TGTGCCAGCAGTGAAGCGGGGTACGAGCAGTACGTC. Translating it yields CASSEAGYEQYV.

The genes are TRBV6-1 and TRBJ2-2; 10 positions agree with TRBD1. The germline V gene has CDR1 MNHNS and CDR2 SASEGT. Trimming removed 4 bases from V and 6 bases from J; junction bases left unmatched: 8. The CDR3 consists of 16 residues. CDR3 sequence: CASSVTGGRYAGELFF. CDR3 DNA: TGTGCCAGCAGTGTGACAGGGGGCCGATACGCCGGGGAGCTGTTTTTT.

This sequence joins TRBV25-1 and TRBJ1-4; a weak D match, TRBD1 (5 bases). Per the germline V gene, CDR1 is MGHDK and CDR2 is SYGVNS. The V end was cut by 2 bases, the J end by 7 bases, with 8 bases between. The CDR3 loop spans 13 amino acids. CDR3 in amino acids: CASSEQGSEKLFF. CDR3 nucleotide sequence: TGTGCCAGCAGTGAACAGGGCTCTGAAAAACTGTTTTTT.

The chain employs TRBV9 and TRBJ2-1; 10 bases are shared with TRBD2. The CDR3 spans 16 residues. J was trimmed by 7 bases and V by 7 bases; bases with no gene match: 14. Per the germline V gene, CDR1 is SGDLS and CDR2 is YYNGEE. CDR3 in amino acids: CASYRRGTSEVNEQFF. CDR3 DNA sequence: TGTGCCAGCTATCGTCGAGGGACTAGCGAGGTAAATGAGCAGTTCTTC.

This chain links TRBV30 with TRBJ1-2; 9 nucleotides align to TRBD1. This CDR3 region has 14 residues. With V trimmed by 0 bases and J by 5 bases, 4 bases remained unmatched. Germline values: CDR1 GTSNPN, CDR2 SVGIG (reference sequence). The CDR3 protein is CAWSVLGQGYGYTF. For the CDR3, the DNA is TGTGCCTGGAGTGTACTGGGACAGGGTTATGGCTACACCTTC.

The rearrangement joins TRBV30 to TRBJ1-4; possibly TRBD1 for D (5 bases). V lost 7 bases and J lost 8, with 11 bases in between. This CDR3 has 11 amino acids. Germline V gene sequence: CDR1 GTSNPN, CDR2 SVGIG (reference sequence). CDR3 protein: CASAGGEKLFF. The CDR3 DNA sequence: TGTGCCTCGGCCGGGGGAGAAAAACTGTTTTTT.

The V gene is TRBV7-3, the J gene TRBJ1-2; 9 bases agree with TRBD1. Losses at the gene ends were 5 bases for V and 13 bases for J; bases not matched to a gene: 8. Germline-derived CDR1 and CDR2 are SGHTA and FQGTGA. The CDR3 extends over 12 amino acids. The chain's CDR3 is CASSGQGYPPTF. The CDR3 region has the DNA TGTGCCAGCAGCGGACAGGGGTATCCCCCCACCTTC.

The rearrangement joins TRBV5-1 to TRBJ2-1; 7 bases fit TRBD1. J gave up 7 bases and V 0 bases, and 22 bases lay outside the gene matches. Per germline, CDR1 SGHRS and CDR2 YFSETQ. This CDR3 is built from 20 residues. The CDR3 DNA follows: TGCGCCAGCAGCTTGGGGAGTACAGGGGCCACCTATCATCCTGAAAATGAGCAGTTCTTC. Translated, it gives CASSLGSTGATYHPENEQFF.

The chain employs TRBV11-2 and TRBJ1-1; maybe TRBD1 (5 bases). V lost 3 bases to trimming and J lost 0 bases, with 14 bases between them. The CDR3 loop spans 16 amino acids. Germline V CDR1 and CDR2: SGHAT, FQNNGV. Here the CDR3 reads CASSLSLGALNTEAFF. CDR3 DNA sequence: TGTGCCAGCAGCTTGAGTCTAGGGGCTTTGAACACTGAAGCTTTCTTT.